This is a list of T cell receptor beta chains from one sample in a study of spatial heterogeneity in lung cancer. TCRdb re-called the 5' RACE reads through MiXCR, storing one row per CDR3 protein. The table includes about 9,000 distinct CDR3 sequences, just under 6.5% detected once. The sample in question was lung tumor tissue, obtained at surgery. Every receptor here comes from a male donor with early-stage non-small cell lung cancer. The CDR3 runs from the conserved cysteine through the conserved F or W. The order of the fields is clone size, D gene, J gene, V gene, CDR3 protein, CDR3 DNA. A D gene is named only where the DNA matches it firmly. Some rows have no size entry. The others give once, few or many, or a class for an expanded clone.

>many|TRBD2|TRBJ2-2|TRBV7-2
CASSWPGGVVGPGELFF
TGTGCCAGCAGCTGGCCGGGGGGGGTTGTGGGGCCCGGGGAGCTGTTTTTT
>many|NA|TRBJ2-7|TRBV5-1
CASSLDQGLEQYF
TGCGCCAGCAGCTTGGATCAGGGCCTAGAGCAGTACTTC
>NA|NA|TRBJ1-2|TRBV19
CASSINRVYGYTF
TGTGCCAGTAGTATAAACCGCGTCTATGGCTACACCTTC
>many|NA|TRBJ2-1|TRBV19
CASSLDTPHVLSYNEQFF
TGTGCCAGCAGCCTCGACACCCCACACGTTCTTTCCTACAATGAGCAGTTCTTC
>few|NA|TRBJ2-3|TRBV28
CASSLARGTDTQYF
TGTGCCAGCAGTTTAGCTAGGGGCACAGATACGCAGTATTTT
>many|NA|TRBJ1-1|TRBV27
CASSFLSTSEAFF
TGTGCCAGCAGTTTCCTTTCGACCTCCGAAGCTTTCTTT
>many|TRBD1|TRBJ1-2|TRBV20-1
CSAAGGWVYGYTF
TGCAGTGCCGCAGGGGGGTGGGTCTATGGCTACACCTTC
>few|TRBD1|TRBJ2-6|TRBV6-5
CASSWDSLSGANVLTF
TGTGCCAGCAGTTGGGACAGTCTCTCTGGGGCCAACGTCCTGACTTTC
>many|NA|TRBJ1-2|TRBV9
CASSVATTGIRYGYTF
TGTGCCAGCAGCGTAGCTACAACAGGGATACGCTATGGCTACACCTTC
>medium-sized|NA|TRBJ2-7|TRBV28
CASSIPRAPYEQYF
TGTGCCAGCAGTATTCCCAGGGCCCCCTACGAGCAGTACTTC
>many|NA|TRBJ1-6|TRBV27
CASSLRGTPLHF
TGTGCCAGCAGTTTAAGGGGTACACCCCTCCACTTT
>few|TRBD1|TRBJ2-3|TRBV6-2/TRBV6-3
CASTYRDRSTDTQYF
TGTGCCAGCACCTACCGGGACAGAAGCACAGATACGCAGTATTTT
>NA|NA|TRBJ1-3|TRBV4-2
CASSTSDSFSGNTIYF
TGTGCCAGCAGCACATCCGACAGCTTCTCTGGAAACACCATATATTTT
>many|TRBD2|TRBJ2-7|TRBV7-8
CASSLVAGTTYEQYF
TGTGCCAGCAGCTTAGTAGCGGGGACAACCTACGAGCAGTACTTC
>many|NA|TRBJ2-2|TRBV7-6
CASSLNTGFQAGELFF
TGTGCCAGCAGCTTAAATACAGGGTTTCAAGCCGGGGAGCTGTTTTTT
>many|NA|TRBJ2-7|TRBV6-6
CASSYQGYEQYF
TGTGCCAGCAGTTACCAGGGTTACGAGCAGTACTTC
>NA|TRBD1|TRBJ2-3|TRBV14
CASSLDRGPDTQYF
TGTGCCAGCAGTCTGGACAGGGGACCAGATACGCAGTATTTT
>NA|NA|TRBJ2-7|TRBV4-2
CASSQEDMAYEQYF
TGTGCCAGCAGCCAAGAAGACATGGCCTACGAGCAGTACTTC
>many|NA|TRBJ1-5|TRBV7-8
CASSPRHRGDWNQPQHF
TGTGCCAGCAGCCCACGGCATAGGGGGGACTGGAATCAGCCCCAGCATTTT
>medium-sized|TRBD1|TRBJ1-3|TRBV5-1
CASSSGGIGNTIYF
TGCGCCAGCAGCTCAGGGGGCATTGGAAACACCATATATTTT
>NA|NA|TRBJ2-7|TRBV20-1
CSVRTAYEQYF
TGCAGTGTCAGGACAGCCTACGAGCAGTACTTC
>many|NA|TRBJ2-7|TRBV6-2/TRBV6-3
CASSSTDSYEQYF
TGTGCCAGCAGTTCGACTGATTCCTACGAGCAGTACTTC
>many|NA|TRBJ1-2|TRBV10-2
CASSEGGGYTF
TGCGCCAGCAGTGAAGGAGGAGGCTACACCTTC
>many|NA|TRBJ1-1|TRBV12-3/TRBV12-4
CASSPPGPTEAFF
TGTGCCAGCAGTCCCCCTGGGCCTACTGAAGCTTTCTTT
>many|TRBD1|TRBJ2-3|TRBV29-1
CSVEGQGATDTQYF
TGCAGCGTTGAAGGACAGGGGGCTACAGATACGCAGTATTTT
>many|NA|TRBJ2-1|TRBV18
CASSPPMGQTYNEQFF
TGTGCCAGCTCACCACCTATGGGACAAACCTACAATGAGCAGTTCTTC
>many|TRBD1|TRBJ1-2|TRBV12-3/TRBV12-4
CASSYDRGHGYTF
TGTGCCAGCAGTTACGACAGGGGGCACGGCTACACCTTC
>NA|NA|TRBJ1-5|TRBV28
CASSLGNQPQHF
TGTGCCAGCAGTTTAGGTAATCAGCCCCAGCATTTT
>medium-sized|TRBD1|TRBJ1-5|TRBV20-1
CSATQGGLNQPQHF
TGCAGTGCTACTCAGGGGGGACTCAATCAGCCCCAGCATTTT
>NA|NA|TRBJ1-1|TRBV7-9
CASSPRQSEAFF
TGTGCCAGCAGCCCCCGACAGAGTGAAGCTTTCTTT
>NA|NA|TRBJ1-5|TRBV12-3/TRBV12-4
CASTETAEQPQHF
TGTGCCAGCACCGAGACCGCCGAACAGCCCCAGCATTTT
>many|TRBD1|TRBJ2-1|TRBV11-2
CASSLRGQGAADEQFF
TGTGCCAGCAGCTTAAGAGGACAGGGGGCAGCGGATGAGCAGTTCTTC
>many|NA|TRBJ1-1|TRBV20-1
CSAPAGGMNTEAFF
TGCAGTGCTCCGGCGGGGGGAATGAACACTGAAGCTTTCTTT
>few|NA|TRBJ2-2|TRBV20-1
CSAATAVNTGELFF
TGCAGTGCTGCGACAGCTGTTAACACCGGGGAGCTGTTTTTT
>many|NA|TRBJ2-2|TRBV5-6
CASSLAFGELFF
TGTGCCAGCAGCTTGGCGTTCGGGGAGCTGTTTTTT
>medium-sized|NA|TRBJ1-6|TRBV2
CASSKETYGAPLHF
TGTGCCAGCAGTAAGGAAACATACGGAGCACCCCTCCACTTT
>medium-sized|NA|TRBJ2-7|TRBV20-1
CSARDQLQSYEQYF
TGCAGTGCTAGAGATCAACTCCAGTCCTACGAGCAGTACTTC
>many|NA|TRBJ1-4|TRBV18
CASSPTLATNEKLFF
TGTGCCAGCTCACCCACATTGGCAACTAATGAAAAACTGTTTTTT
>medium-sized|NA|TRBJ1-1|TRBV12-5
CASAIESEAFF
TGTGCTAGTGCGATTGAGAGTGAAGCTTTCTTT
>many|NA|TRBJ1-5|TRBV12-3/TRBV12-4
CASRKTGDANQPQHF
TGTGCCAGCAGGAAAACAGGAGACGCCAATCAGCCCCAGCATTTT
>few|TRBD1|TRBJ1-3|TRBV28
CASSLDRAGNTIYF
TGTGCCAGCAGTTTGGACAGGGCCGGAAACACCATATATTTT
>medium-sized|NA|TRBJ1-5|TRBV12-3/TRBV12-4
CASNSGPFNQPQHF
TGTGCCAGCAACTCCGGACCGTTCAATCAGCCCCAGCATTTT